The 30 T cell receptor beta chains in this list originate from one sample, sequenced in a study of CD8+ T cells in alopecia areata. Treatment defined: oral pan-JAK inhibitor, 5-10 mg twice daily. Investigators isolated RNA and reverse transcribed it into cDNA to act as the sequencing template. The assay was immunoSEQ multiplex PCR, and TCRdb's table has in-frame clones only and misses some. The data show 120,000 or so clones, over 60% seen once. Sample: CD4+ T cells sorted from blood, taken at week 4, from a patient treated with tofacitinib. These receptor sequences come from a human donor with alopecia areata.

The chain links TRBV4-1 to TRBJ1-2, with D uncertain. The CDR3 is 14 amino acids. V shed 4 bases and J shed 3 bases, with 12 bases lying between them. The germline V gene has CDR1 MGHRA and CDR2 YSYEKL. The CDR3: CASSLQGFDYGYTF. CDR3 DNA: TGCGCCAGCAGCCTTCAAGGTTTCGACTATGGCTACACCTTC.

This chain connects TRBV5-1 to TRBJ1-6, with TRBD1 as a possible D gene (6 bases). Germline-derived CDR1 and CDR2 are SGHRS and YFSETQ. V dropped 7 bases and J dropped 7 bases, with 18 bases sitting between them. The CDR3 loop spans 15 amino acids. CDR3 bases: TGCGCCAGCTGCGAACAGGGAGCCGACAATTCACCCCTCCACTTT. Residues: CASCEQGADNSPLHF.

The chain employs TRBV6-5 and TRBJ2-5; the match to TRBD1 covers 7 bases. This CDR3 is built from 13 residues. Trimming removed 11 bases from V and 1 base from J; junction bases left unmatched: 7. Per germline, CDR1 MNHEY and CDR2 SVGAGI. CDR3 DNA: TGTGCCGTACAAGACAGGGCCCAAGAGACCCAGTACTTC. Protein product: CAVQDRAQETQYF.

The chain couples TRBV6-5 to TRBJ2-5; the D gene is possibly TRBD1 (6 bases). Trimming took off 5 bases at V and 4 bases at J, with 14 bases between the two ends. From germline, CDR1 is MNHEY and CDR2 SVGAGI. The CDR3 is made up of 14 amino acids. The CDR3 nucleotides are TGTGCCAGCAGTCGAACACAGGGAACAGAGACCCAGTACTTC. This encodes CASSRTQGTETQYF.

The V and J genes are TRBV7-8 and TRBJ2-1; 13 positions agree with TRBD2. The ends lost 1 base at V and 4 bases at J; junction bases unmatched: 1. The length of the CDR3 is 16 residues. The germline gives CDR1 SGHVS, CDR2 FQNEAQ. The CDR3 spells CASSLVGLAGYNEQFF. DNA for the CDR3: TGTGCCAGCAGCTTAGTGGGACTAGCGGGATACAATGAGCAGTTCTTC. The full variable domain, rest sourced from reference TRBV7-8 and TRBJ2-1, is GAGVSQSPRYKVAKRGQDVALRCDPISGHVSLFWYQQALGQGPEFLTYFQNEAQLDKSGLPSDRFFAERPEGSVSTLKIQRTQQEDSAVYLCASSLVGLAGYNEQFFGPGTRLTVL.

This clone showed up many times. The chain joins TRBV6-4 to TRBJ2-2, with D perhaps TRBD1 or TRBD2 (5 bases each). Trimming left V 6 bases short and J 4 bases short, with 15 bases between. The CDR3 runs 15 residues. Germline V CDR1 and CDR2: MRHNA, SNTAGT. The CDR3 DNA sequence: TGTGCCAGCAGCCAAACCGGGACCCCCACCGGGGAGCTGTTTTTT. Encoded protein: CASSQTGTPTGELFF.

This clone was counted only a few times. The chain couples TRBV18 to TRBJ2-7, with TRBD2 as a possible D gene (5 bases). In germline, CDR1 is KGHSH, CDR2 LQKENI. The CDR3 runs to 15 residues. Trimming left V 0 bases short and J 4 bases short, with 13 bases between. As DNA, the CDR3 is TGTGCCAGCTCACCACCCCCGGGGTATAGGTACGAGCAGTACTTC. Its translation is CASSPPPGYRYEQYF.

This chain uses TRBV1 with TRBJ1-6; TRBD1 reflects the table's D call only, with no check against the DNA. TRBV1 is assigned pseudogene status. CDR3 length equals 16 residues. CDR3 coding DNA: TGCACCAGCACAAACAGGCTCCTCTCCTATAATTCACCCCTCCACTTT. Translating gives CTSTNRLLSYNSPLHF.

A single count supports this clone. This chain joins TRBV15 and TRBJ2-4, with a possible D match to TRBD1 (5 bases). This CDR3 comprises 18 residues. Trimming cost V 3 bases and J 0 bases, with 18 bases left between them. Looked up from germline, CDR1 is LNHNV and CDR2 is YYDKDF (reference sequence). The CDR3 region has the DNA TGTGCCACCAGCAGTCCCATCAGACAGACGATAGCCAAAAACATTCAGTACTTC. It codes for CATSSPIRQTIAKNIQYF.

This clone was observed a handful of times. The CDR3 sequence is CASSQGSYEQYF. The DNA of the CDR3 is TGTGCCAGCTCACAGGGGTCCTACGAGCAGTACTTC. This chain connects TRBV18 to TRBJ2-7, with D perhaps matching TRBD1 (5 bases). V lost 4 bases and J 1 base, leaving 5 bases between the germline ends. The CDR3 totals 12 residues. Looked up from germline, CDR1 is KGHSH and CDR2 is LQKENI.

The chain joins TRBV7-2 to TRBJ1-1; 8 bases align to TRBD1. After removal of 6 bases from V and 6 bases from J, the junction contained 12 bases not matched to a gene. Germline V gene sequence: CDR1 SGHTA, CDR2 FQGNSA. This CDR3 has 15 amino acids. CDR3 nucleotides: TGTGCCAGCAGTTTCCGGGACAGGCCTTTATCTGAAGCTTTCTTT. Protein sequence: CASSFRDRPLSEAFF.

The CDR3 loop reads CASSQDWNFAGKETQYF. CDR3 DNA sequence: TGCGCCAGCAGCCAAGATTGGAACTTTGCGGGGAAGGAGACCCAGTACTTC. V is TRBV4-1 and J is TRBJ2-5; perhaps TRBD2 as D (6 bases). Germline-derived CDR1 and CDR2 are MGHRA and YSYEKL. V dropped 0 bases and J dropped 5 bases, with 19 bases sitting between them. The CDR3 has 17 residues.

This rearrangement joins TRBV28 to TRBJ1-1; TRBD1 might be the D (5 bases). With 10 bases removed from V and 2 bases from J, the gap between germline ends came to 14 bases. The CDR3 covers 13 residues. CDR1 is MDHEN and CDR2 is SYDVKM in the germline V gene. Here the CDR3 reads CATTGGANTEAFF. The CDR3 DNA follows: TGTGCCACCACCGGGGGAGCAAACACTGAAGCTTTCTTT.

This clone turned up a few times. This chain uses TRBV29-1 with TRBJ1-1; maybe TRBD1 (5 bases). CDR3 length equals 13 residues. The V gene's germline CDR1 is SQVTM and CDR2 ANQGSEA. V lost 6 bases, J lost 3 bases, and 14 bases lay in between. This chain's CDR3 is CSVRDGADTEAFF. Here the CDR3 DNA reads TGCAGCGTAAGGGACGGGGCGGACACTGAAGCTTTCTTT.

The chain couples TRBV5-1 to TRBJ2-3; tentative D call: TRBD2 (6 bases). The germline V gene encodes CDR1 SGHRS and CDR2 YFSETQ. Between the trimmed V and J ends, which lost 3 bases and 2 bases, there was a span of 16 bases. The CDR3 extends over 16 amino acids. CDR3 sequence reads: CASSWGEADYTDTQYF. The CDR3 nucleotides read TGCGCCAGCAGCTGGGGGGAGGCCGATTACACAGATACGCAGTATTTT.

V usage is TRBV7-6 and J usage is TRBJ1-2; D gene ambiguous. Trimming removed 5 bases from V and 4 bases from J, with 11 bases in between. The CDR3 runs to 13 residues. The germline V gene has CDR1 SGHVS and CDR2 FNYEAQ. CDR3 nucleotide sequence: TGTGCCAGCAGCAATGGACCGGGCTATGGCTACACCTTC. This codes for CASSNGPGYGYTF.

The chain carries TRBV29-1 and TRBJ1-1, with 7 bases lining up with TRBD1. V gave up 6 bases and J gave up 3 bases; unmatched junction bases: 4. This CDR3 contains 12 residues. The germline V gene encodes CDR1 SQVTM and CDR2 ANQGSEA. The CDR3 coding sequence is TGCAGCGTACATCAGGGGGACACTGAAGCTTTCTTT. It encodes CSVHQGDTEAFF.

The chain joins TRBV2 to TRBJ2-5, with D unresolved. Per germline, CDR1 SNHLY and CDR2 FYNNEI. CDR3 length: 14 residues. With 3 bases removed from V and 2 bases from J, the gap between germline ends came to 10 bases. CDR3 protein: CASSDRGRQETQYF. The CDR3 bases are TGTGCCAGCAGTGATAGAGGCAGACAAGAGACCCAGTACTTC.

V is TRBV7-2 and J is TRBJ1-5; the D gene is possibly TRBD1 (6 bases). Germline values: CDR1 SGHTA, CDR2 FQGNSA. Trimming took 2 bases from V and 4 from J, leaving 12 bases between them. The CDR3 spans 15 residues. The CDR3 loop reads CASSLFGQWNQPQHF. CDR3 sequence (DNA): TGTGCCAGCAGCTTATTTGGACAGTGGAATCAGCCCCAGCATTTT.

This chain uses TRBV5-1 with TRBJ2-7; 8 bases match TRBD1. V was pared by 4 bases and J by 5 bases, with 8 bases of the junction left unmatched. This CDR3 is 14 amino acids long. Germline V gives CDR1 SGHRS, CDR2 YFSETQ. The DNA for the CDR3 is TGCGCCAGCAGCCCCCTGACAGGGGAGGACGAGCAGTACTTC. It specifies CASSPLTGEDEQYF. The variable domain in full, completed from reference TRBV5-1 and TRBJ2-7, reads KAGVTQTPRYLIKTRGQQVTLSCSPISGHRSVSWYQQTPGQGLQFLFEYFSETQRNKGNFPGRFSGRQFSNSRSEMNVSTLELGDSALYLCASSPLTGEDEQYFGPGTRLTVT.

This clone occurred a few times. The chain recombines TRBV7-2 with TRBJ2-7; D possibly corresponds to TRBD2 (6 bases). The CDR3 consists of 16 residues. With 0 bases removed from V and 3 bases from J, the gap between germline ends came to 15 bases. In germline, CDR1 is SGHTA, CDR2 FQGNSA. CDR3 DNA sequence: TGTGCCAGCAGCTTAGCGATCGGAGGGAGGCGCTACGAGCAGTACTTC. Protein sequence: CASSLAIGGRRYEQYF.

CDR3 residues: CASSQPGQNNSPLHF. As DNA, the CDR3 is TGCGCCAGCAGCCAGCCGGGACAGAATAATTCACCCCTCCACTTT. The rearrangement joins TRBV4-1 to TRBJ1-6, with 7 positions matching TRBD1. CDR1 and CDR2 (germline): MGHRA, YSYEKL. V was pared by 3 bases and J by 5 bases, with 4 bases of the junction left unmatched. The CDR3 runs to 15 residues.

This chain uses TRBV5-1 with TRBJ1-1; D remains unclear. There are 15 residues in the CDR3. From germline, CDR1 is SGHRS and CDR2 YFSETQ. V was shortened by 4 bases and J by 0 bases, with 13 bases between the two germline ends. Here the CDR3 DNA reads TGCGCCAGCAGCGATCCAGGCGGGGTGAACACTGAAGCTTTCTTT. Amino acids: CASSDPGGVNTEAFF.

This chain links TRBV4-2 with TRBJ2-5; D not resolved. Looked up from germline, CDR1 is LGHNA and CDR2 is YNFKEQ. Trimming shortened V by 1 base and J by 7 bases, and 13 bases separated the two germline ends. The CDR3 is made up of 14 amino acids. CDR3 nucleotide sequence: TGTGCCAGCAGCCAAGGAGGAAGAGCTGGGACCCAGTACTTC. Its protein is CASSQGGRAGTQYF.

The rearrangement links TRBV7-9 to TRBJ1-1; 7 bases align to TRBD1. V was clipped by 1 base and J by 10 bases; unmatched bases: 12. The CDR3 consists of 15 residues. The germline V gene has CDR1 SEHNR and CDR2 FQNEAQ (reference sequence). CDR3 in DNA: TGTGCCAGCAGCTTAGTTCTACAGGGGCGACCCGGAGCTTTCTTT. It codes for CASSLVLQGRPGAFF.

This clone was counted a few times. The chain links TRBV5-1 to TRBJ2-7; D perhaps matches TRBD1 (5 bases). This CDR3 is built from 15 residues. Germline V gene lookup returns CDR1 SGHRS and CDR2 YFSETQ. The V and J ends lost 0 bases and 0 bases respectively, with 10 bases between them. The CDR3 DNA follows: TGCGCCAGCAGCTTGGACGTAGGGGCCTCCTACGAGCAGTACTTC. It is translated as CASSLDVGASYEQYF.

In this sample, this clone turned up once. The chain uses TRBV15 and TRBJ1-2, with D perhaps TRBD1 (6 bases). The germline V and J ends were trimmed by 2 bases and 8 bases, with 9 bases remaining between them. The CDR3 spans 12 residues. The germline V gene encodes CDR1 LNHNV and CDR2 YYDKDF (reference sequence). The CDR3 region has the DNA TGTGCCACCAGCAGAAACAGGGTCGGCTACACCTTC. Its translation is CATSRNRVGYTF.

This clone was counted only a few times. The chain couples TRBV4-2 to TRBJ2-1; no definite D call. This CDR3 comprises 16 residues. The germline V gene has CDR1 LGHNA and CDR2 YNFKEQ. Trimming removed 1 base at V and 4 bases at J, with 14 bases between. The CDR3: CASSQGGRTLYNEQFF. The DNA of the CDR3 is TGTGCCAGCAGCCAAGGCGGCCGGACCCTTTACAATGAGCAGTTCTTC.

V and J are TRBV7-9 and TRBJ2-5, with D uncertain. The CDR3 sequence is 12 residues long. Germline V gives CDR1 SEHNR, CDR2 FQNEAQ (reference sequence). V was pared by 4 bases and J by 4 bases, with 7 bases between. For the CDR3, the DNA is TGTGCCAGCAGCTCCGGCAGAGAGACCCAGTACTTC. Translating gives CASSSGRETQYF.

J is TRBJ2-2 and V is TRBV19; D ambiguous. The germline gives CDR1 LNHDA, CDR2 SQIVND (reference sequence). The CDR3 has 15 amino acids. V lost 1 base to trimming and J lost 0 bases, with 6 bases between them. CDR3 protein: CASSIGQANTGELFF. Written as DNA, the CDR3 is TGTGCCAGTAGTATAGGCCAAGCGAACACCGGGGAGCTGTTTTTT.